These 14 T cell receptor beta chains share one sample of origin, sequenced in a study of blood T cells in healthy people across ages. Sample-barcoded 5' priming and a J-beta primer mix drove a second PCR of roughly 7 to 11 cycles. MiXCR was run by TCRdb on the 5' RACE reads, yielding one entry per CDR3 protein. In the table there are approximately 800,000 distinct CDR3 sequences, about 46% of which are singletons. Material for sequencing was blood. The receptors come from a man at least 80 years old in good health.

V and J are TRBV6-6 and TRBJ2-1, with 9 bases fitting TRBD2. Germline CDR1 is MNHNY and CDR2 is SVGAGI (reference sequence). The CDR3 has 15 residues. The V and J ends lost 7 bases and 4 bases, in that order; junction bases with no gene match: 8. CDR3 bases: TGTGCCAGCACCCCAAAGGCGGGAGGGTACAATGAGCAGTTCTTC. As protein: CASTPKAGGYNEQFF.

This clonotype showed up just once. The genes are TRBV9 and TRBJ2-3; 8 nucleotides line up with TRBD1. CDR1 SGDLS and CDR2 YYNGEE come from the germline V gene. The length of the CDR3 is 15 residues. V dropped 2 bases and J dropped 2; count of bases not matched to a gene: 4. The CDR3 DNA follows: TGTGCCAGCAGCGTGGACAGGGTTGTCACAGATACGCAGTATTTT. It yields the protein CASSVDRVVTDTQYF.

Only a few counts were recorded for this clonotype. The chain couples TRBV6-2 or TRBV6-3 to TRBJ2-4; D uncertain. The CDR3 consists of 13 residues. The V end was cut by 5 bases, the J end by 6 bases, with 11 bases between. From germline, CDR1 is MNHEY and CDR2 SVGEGT. The CDR3, as DNA: TGTGCCAGCAGTGACACTTCTGCAAACATTCAGTACTTC. Amino acids: CASSDTSANIQYF.

This clonotype has just a few counts. The V gene is TRBV25-1, the J gene TRBJ2-7; 10 bases agree with TRBD1. J gave up 2 bases and V 4 bases, and 8 bases lay outside the gene matches. The length of the CDR3 is 16 residues. From germline, CDR1 is MGHDK and CDR2 SYGVNS. Here the CDR3 reads CASSAQTGGFPYEQYF. The DNA of the CDR3 is TGTGCCAGCAGTGCTCAGACAGGGGGCTTCCCCTACGAGCAGTACTTC.

The V and J genes are TRBV4-1 and TRBJ2-5, with TRBD2 identical over 10 bases. With V trimmed by 1 base and J by 5 bases, 7 bases remained unmatched. Germline assignment: CDR1 MGHRA and CDR2 YSYEKL. The CDR3 has 16 amino acids. The CDR3 region has the DNA TGCGCCAGCAGCCAAGGGACTAGCGGACTTCGCGAGACCCAGTACTTC. Its translation: CASSQGTSGLRETQYF.

For the CDR3, the DNA is TGTGCCTGGAGTGTCGGGAACAGCGGAGAGACCCAGTACTTC. Amino acid sequence: CAWSVGNSGETQYF. This chain uses TRBV30 with TRBJ2-5; maybe TRBD2 (5 bases). This CDR3 spans 14 amino acids. The germline V and J ends were trimmed by 0 bases and 4 bases, with 12 bases remaining between them. Germline CDR1 is GTSNPN and CDR2 is SVGIG (reference sequence).

The chain recombines TRBV7-8 with TRBJ2-1, with D perhaps matching TRBD1 or TRBD2 (5 bases each). Deletions cut 1 base from V and 12 bases from J, with 16 bases between. CDR3 length: 14 amino acids. Germline CDR1 is SGHVS and CDR2 is FQNEAQ. CDR3 DNA: TGTGCCAGCAGCTTAGACCGGGACCCTAGGGCGCAGTTCTTC. Translated: CASSLDRDPRAQFF.

The J gene is TRBJ2-7, the V gene TRBV28; either TRBD1 or TRBD2 may supply D (6 bases each). The CDR3 length is 14 residues. Between the trimmed V and J ends, which lost 8 bases and 2 bases, there was a span of 16 bases. Germline V gene sequence: CDR1 MDHEN, CDR2 SYDVKM. CDR3 residues: CASVSGDITYEQYF. The CDR3 DNA sequence: TGTGCCAGCGTATCGGGGGACATCACCTACGAGCAGTACTTC.

V is TRBV6-2 or TRBV6-3 and J is TRBJ2-1, with D unclear. The V gene's germline CDR1 is MNHEY and CDR2 SVGEGT. Deletions cut 6 bases from V and 5 bases from J, with 11 bases between. The CDR3 loop spans 13 amino acids. Here the CDR3 DNA reads TGTGCCAGCAGGGTGGCTGGGGACAATGAGCAGTTCTTC. Its translation: CASRVAGDNEQFF.

This clonotype was observed at least ten times. This chain connects TRBV10-3 to TRBJ2-1; 8 bases map to TRBD2. V lost 3 bases, J lost 10 bases, and 11 bases stayed unmatched. The CDR3 is 15 residues long. CDR1 is ENHRY and CDR2 is SYGVKD in the germline V gene. The CDR3 coding sequence is TGTGCCATCAGTGATCTAGCGGGCGACTCTAGGGAGCAGTTCTTC. Protein product: CAISDLAGDSREQFF.

The CDR3: CASSLGEFFGSHQETQYF. The CDR3 DNA reads TGCGCCAGCAGCTTGGGGGAGTTTTTCGGGAGCCACCAAGAGACCCAGTACTTC. The rearrangement joins TRBV5-1 to TRBJ2-5; a weak D match, TRBD2 (6 bases). The V and J ends lost 0 bases and 0 bases respectively, with 18 bases between them. The CDR3 is 18 amino acids. Germline lookup yields CDR1 SGHRS and CDR2 YFSETQ.

This chain links TRBV18 with TRBJ1-3; TRBD1 aligns across 9 bases. Germline-derived CDR1 and CDR2 are KGHSH and LQKENI. The CDR3 loop spans 17 amino acids. Germline trimming cut 6 bases from V and 3 bases from J; bases unmatched to any gene: 12. The CDR3 protein is CASSPLNRGHSGNTIYF. The CDR3 DNA follows: TGTGCCAGCTCGCCGCTAAACAGGGGGCATAGTGGAAACACCATATATTTT.

V is TRBV12-3 or TRBV12-4 and J is TRBJ2-3; D is undetermined. The CDR3 is made up of 11 amino acids. V was cut by 5 bases and J by 9 bases, with 9 bases left in between. In nucleotides, the CDR3 is TGTGCCAGCAGTACGGCAGTGACGCAGTATTTT. Translation gives CASSTAVTQYF.

This clonotype turned up a few times. This chain connects TRBV7-9 to TRBJ1-4, with unresolved D. This CDR3 contains 11 residues. Germline V gene lookup returns CDR1 SEHNR and CDR2 FQNEAQ (reference sequence). V was pared by 4 bases and J by 8 bases, with 5 bases between. The chain's CDR3 is CASSSVEKLFF. Here the CDR3 DNA reads TGTGCCAGCAGCTCAGTCGAAAAACTGTTTTTT.